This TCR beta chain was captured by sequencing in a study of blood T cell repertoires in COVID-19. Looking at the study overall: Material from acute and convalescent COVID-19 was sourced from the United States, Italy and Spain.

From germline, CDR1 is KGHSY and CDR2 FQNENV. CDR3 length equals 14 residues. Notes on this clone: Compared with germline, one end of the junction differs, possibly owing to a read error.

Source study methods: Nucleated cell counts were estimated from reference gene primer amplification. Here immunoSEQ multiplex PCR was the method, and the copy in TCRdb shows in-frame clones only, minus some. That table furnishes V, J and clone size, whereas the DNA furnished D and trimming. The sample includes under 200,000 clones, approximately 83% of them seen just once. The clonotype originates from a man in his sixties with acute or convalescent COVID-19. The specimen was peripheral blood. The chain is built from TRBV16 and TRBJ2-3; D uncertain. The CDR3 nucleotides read TGTGCCAACAGCCAATTCAACCACGGAGATACGCAGTATTTT. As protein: CANSQFNHGDTQYF.